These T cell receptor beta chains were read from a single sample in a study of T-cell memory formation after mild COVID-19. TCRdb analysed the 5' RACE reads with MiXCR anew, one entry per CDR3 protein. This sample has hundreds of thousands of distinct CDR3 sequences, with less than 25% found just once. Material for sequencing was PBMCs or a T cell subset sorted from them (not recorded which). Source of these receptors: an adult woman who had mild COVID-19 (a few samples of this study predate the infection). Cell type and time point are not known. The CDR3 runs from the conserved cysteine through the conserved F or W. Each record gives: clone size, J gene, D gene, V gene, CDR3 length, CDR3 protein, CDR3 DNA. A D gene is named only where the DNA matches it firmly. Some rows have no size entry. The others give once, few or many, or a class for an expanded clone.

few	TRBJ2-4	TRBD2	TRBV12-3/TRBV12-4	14	CASSLLAGGNIQYF	TGTGCCAGCAGTTTACTAGCGGGAGGCAACATTCAGTACTTC
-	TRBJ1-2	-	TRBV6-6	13	CASSYERSYGYTF	TGTGCCAGCAGTTACGAGCGGAGCTATGGCTACACCTTC
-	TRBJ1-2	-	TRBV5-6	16	CASSSPRGRANYGYTF	TGTGCCAGCAGCTCTCCACGGGGGCGGGCTAACTATGGCTACACCTTC
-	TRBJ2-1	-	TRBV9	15	CASSVDWDSNNEQFF	TGTGCCAGCAGCGTAGATTGGGACTCAAACAATGAGCAGTTCTTC
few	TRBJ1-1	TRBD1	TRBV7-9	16	CASSPTGGSMNTEAFF	TGTGCCAGCAGCCCCACAGGGGGATCAATGAACACTGAAGCTTTCTTT
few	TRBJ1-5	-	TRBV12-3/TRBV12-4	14	CASSFSGYNQPQHF	TGTGCCAGCAGTTTTTCAGGGTACAATCAGCCCCAGCATTTT
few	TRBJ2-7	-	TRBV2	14	CASSVTSSPFVQYF	TGTGCCAGCAGTGTCACTAGCAGCCCTTTTGTGCAGTACTTC
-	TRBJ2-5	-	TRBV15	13	CATSRPIEETQYF	TGTGCCACCAGCAGACCCATAGAAGAGACCCAGTACTTC
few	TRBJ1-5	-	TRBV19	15	CASSMGRAFGQPQHF	TGTGCCAGTAGTATGGGCAGGGCATTCGGGCAGCCCCAGCATTTT
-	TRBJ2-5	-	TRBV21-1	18	CASSDPPRGGIYGETQYF	TGTGCCAGCAGCGACCCCCCCAGGGGGGGGATTTACGGAGAGACCCAGTACTTC
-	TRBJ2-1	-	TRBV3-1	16	CASSQFLGSGYNEQFF	TGTGCCAGCAGCCAATTCCTCGGGAGCGGCTACAATGAGCAGTTCTTC
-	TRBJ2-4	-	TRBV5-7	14	CAPVWGRVKNIQYF	TGTGCCCCTGTTTGGGGCAGAGTCAAAAACATTCAGTACTTC
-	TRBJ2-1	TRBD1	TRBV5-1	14	CASLRDSSYNEQFF	TGCGCCAGCCTCCGGGACAGCTCCTACAATGAGCAGTTCTTC
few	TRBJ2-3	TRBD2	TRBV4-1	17	CASSHLGLAESTDTQYF	TGCGCCAGCAGCCACCTGGGACTAGCGGAGAGCACAGATACGCAGTATTTT
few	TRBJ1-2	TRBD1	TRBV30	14	CAWSWTGVGYGYTF	TGTGCCTGGAGTTGGACAGGGGTAGGATATGGCTACACCTTC
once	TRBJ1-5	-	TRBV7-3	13	CASSLDTHQPQHF	TGTGCCAGCAGCTTAGATACTCATCAGCCCCAGCATTTT
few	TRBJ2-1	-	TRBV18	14	CASSITGEVNEQFF	TGTGCCAGCTCAATTACGGGAGAGGTCAATGAGCAGTTCTTC
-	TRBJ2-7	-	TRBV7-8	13	CASSFRDPHWQYF	TGTGCCAGCAGCTTCCGGGACCCCCATTGGCAGTACTTC
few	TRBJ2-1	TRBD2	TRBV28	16	CASSPEASGGSDEQFF	TGTGCCAGCAGCCCCGAGGCTAGCGGGGGGTCGGATGAGCAGTTCTTC
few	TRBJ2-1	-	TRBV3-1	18	CASSPRPGTGSSYNEQFF	TGTGCCAGCAGCCCTCGACCCGGGACTGGGAGCTCCTACAATGAGCAGTTCTTC
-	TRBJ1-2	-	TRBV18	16	CASSPQSVGADYGYTF	TGTGCCAGCTCACCGCAAAGCGTGGGGGCCGACTATGGCTACACCTTC
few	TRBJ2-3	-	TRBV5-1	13	CASRVGETDTQYF	TGCGCCAGCAGAGTGGGGGAGACAGATACGCAGTATTTT
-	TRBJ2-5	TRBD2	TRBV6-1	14	CASTPGRAEETQYF	TGTGCCAGCACCCCTGGGAGGGCGGAGGAGACCCAGTACTTC
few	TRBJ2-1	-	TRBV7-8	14	CASRKEVRGDEQFF	TGTGCCAGCAGAAAAGAGGTCCGGGGTGATGAGCAGTTCTTC
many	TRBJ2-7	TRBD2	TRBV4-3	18	CASSQDLGPGTSLYEQYF	TGCGCCAGCAGCCAAGATCTCGGTCCTGGGACTAGCCTTTACGAGCAGTACTTC
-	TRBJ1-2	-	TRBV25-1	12	CASSEGRMGYTF	TGTGCCAGCAGTGAAGGGAGGATGGGCTACACCTTC
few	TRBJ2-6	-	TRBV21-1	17	CASSTDRGDSGANVLTF	TGTGCCAGCAGCACTGACAGGGGAGACTCTGGGGCCAACGTCCTGACTTTC